This T cell receptor (beta chain) was identified in a study of blood T cell repertoires in COVID-19. In the original workflow: Amplification from reference gene primers served as the basis for estimated nucleated cell counts. Produced via immunoSEQ multiplex PCR; TCRdb's table is partial and in-frame only. That table is the source of V, J and clone size, and D and trimming were worked out from the DNA. Of 200,000 to 250,000 clones listed, around nine tenths are singletons. The CDR3 sequence is 15 residues long. Trimming pared 0 bases from V and 1 base from J, leaving 7 bases between. Germline CDR1 and CDR2: MGHRA and YSYEKL.

The material sequenced was peripheral blood. The TCR originated in a woman in her thirties or forties who had recovered from COVID-19. V is TRBV4-1 and J is TRBJ1-5; D not certain. Here the CDR3 reads CASSQDIRSNQPQHF. The DNA for the CDR3 is TGCGCCAGCAGCCAAGATATACGGAGCAATCAGCCCCAGCATTTT.